The rows below give T cell receptor beta chains drawn from one sample of a study of early T cells in non-severe SARS-CoV-2 infection. TCRdb independently ran MiXCR on the 5' RACE reads; one entry per CDR3 protein. Altogether 75,000 to 80,000 distinct CDR3 sequences are present, around a sixth being singletons, with the ten largest covering around 10%. Source material: whole blood. These receptors were collected from an adult who was a healthcare worker with PCR-confirmed SARS-CoV-2 infection or an uninfected control (not recorded which). Both conserved end residues are trimmed from each CDR3.

j_gene	v_gene	CDR3aa
TRBJ2-7	TRBV7-6	ASSPLFGAREQY
TRBJ2-3	TRBV10-3	AISGDSNTQY
TRBJ2-3	TRBV9	ASSVELGVTTDTQY
TRBJ2-1	TRBV12-3/TRBV12-4	ASRLASGYNEQF
TRBJ1-5	TRBV2	ASSERGVGSFRAQPQH
TRBJ1-5	TRBV2	ASTSGTAPSTQH
TRBJ2-1	TRBV9	ASSPDEQF
TRBJ1-1	TRBV21-1	ASSKVGTGGGHTEAF
TRBJ1-1	TRBV29-1	SVEDLRTGEMIGNTEAF
TRBJ1-4	TRBV7-2	ASSLDGTGTNEKLF
TRBJ2-3	TRBV7-2	ASSSASSHTDTQY
TRBJ2-6	TRBV29-1	SAGMTGAGANVLT
TRBJ2-3	TRBV2	ASRPRGLAVGGDTQY
TRBJ2-1	TRBV19	ASRTSGRANNEQF
TRBJ1-5	TRBV28	ASSFGDPNQPQH
TRBJ2-2	TRBV27	ASSPPARWGELF
TRBJ2-5	TRBV7-9	ASSVGLAGTQETQY
TRBJ1-2	TRBV7-2	ASSLDVGDRAHGYT
TRBJ2-5	TRBV28	ASSRARGPETQY
TRBJ2-7	TRBV7-7	ASSLSAGHYEQY
TRBJ2-1	TRBV29-1	SVLSGSSYNEQF
TRBJ2-7	TRBV27	ASSRRDRISEQY
TRBJ1-1	TRBV29-1	SAPGGNTEAF
TRBJ2-1	TRBV10-2	ASTRDSYNEQF
TRBJ1-6	TRBV6-4	ASSEGQGNSPLH
TRBJ1-4	TRBV6-6	ASRFPNEKLF
TRBJ2-2	TRBV5-1	ASSRVRGTGELF
TRBJ2-1	TRBV3-1	ASGQRVNNEQF
TRBJ1-1	TRBV27	ASSLSGATEAF
TRBJ2-2	TRBV12-3/TRBV12-4	ASSFGGATGELF